This is a list of T cell receptor beta chains from one sample in a study of blood T cells in healthy people across ages. Via MiXCR, TCRdb re-called the 5' RACE reads, giving one row per CDR3 protein. The data show 1.5 million or so distinct CDR3 sequences, with approximately 38% seen just once and 7% to 9% held by the top ten. Sequencing was done on a sample of blood. The receptors were sampled from a woman aged 18 to 35 in good health. CDR3s include the opening cysteine and the closing phenylalanine or tryptophan. Each record gives: V gene, D gene, clone size, J gene, CDR3 protein, CDR3 DNA. The D gene is left open where the match is weak. Clone size, where shown, is once, few, many, or a class for clones that have expanded.

V gene: TRBV20-1; D gene: TRBD2; clone size: few; J gene: TRBJ2-7; CDR3 protein: CSGGLAANSYNEQYF; CDR3 DNA: TGCAGTGGGGGACTAGCGGCGAACTCCTACAATGAGCAGTACTTC
V gene: TRBV6-1; D gene: NA; clone size: NA; J gene: TRBJ2-7; CDR3 protein: CASSLQVDGSYEQYF; CDR3 DNA: TGTGCCAGCAGTCTACAGGTGGACGGGTCCTACGAGCAGTACTTC
V gene: TRBV9; D gene: NA; clone size: NA; J gene: TRBJ2-3; CDR3 protein: CASSVEGDFTDTQYF; CDR3 DNA: TGTGCCAGCAGCGTAGAAGGGGATTTCACAGATACGCAGTATTTT
V gene: TRBV10-2; D gene: NA; clone size: NA; J gene: TRBJ2-3; CDR3 protein: CASSDWGKLSTDTQYF; CDR3 DNA: TGCGCCAGCAGTGATTGGGGGAAGCTTAGCACAGATACGCAGTATTTT
V gene: TRBV7-2; D gene: NA; clone size: NA; J gene: TRBJ1-1; CDR3 protein: CASSLQGSGNTEAFF; CDR3 DNA: TGTGCCAGCAGCTTACAGGGCAGTGGGAACACTGAAGCTTTCTTT
V gene: TRBV12-3/TRBV12-4; D gene: NA; clone size: NA; J gene: TRBJ1-1; CDR3 protein: CASSCGEYGGTEAFF; CDR3 DNA: TGTGCCAGCAGTTGCGGAGAGTATGGGGGCACTGAAGCTTTCTTT
V gene: TRBV3-1; D gene: NA; clone size: NA; J gene: TRBJ1-6; CDR3 protein: CASSQGPSRSTPLHF; CDR3 DNA: TGTGCCAGCAGCCAAGGCCCCTCCCGCAGTACACCCCTCCACTTT
V gene: TRBV4-2; D gene: TRBD2; clone size: NA; J gene: TRBJ2-7; CDR3 protein: CASSQDQTSGRNYEQYF; CDR3 DNA: TGTGCCAGCAGCCAAGATCAAACTAGCGGGAGGAACTACGAGCAGTACTTC
V gene: TRBV6-1; D gene: NA; clone size: NA; J gene: TRBJ2-7; CDR3 protein: CASSAVGTSYEQYF; CDR3 DNA: TGTGCCAGCAGCGCCGTGGGCACCTCCTACGAGCAGTACTTC
V gene: TRBV6-4; D gene: TRBD1; clone size: few; J gene: TRBJ2-1; CDR3 protein: CASSGQGANNEQFF; CDR3 DNA: TGTGCCAGCAGTGGACAGGGGGCGAACAATGAGCAGTTCTTC
V gene: TRBV27; D gene: NA; clone size: NA; J gene: TRBJ1-1; CDR3 protein: CAVQGTGLSEAFF; CDR3 DNA: TGTGCCGTACAGGGAACAGGGTTGTCTGAAGCTTTCTTT
V gene: TRBV6-6; D gene: NA; clone size: few; J gene: TRBJ2-7; CDR3 protein: CASSATDGQDEQYF; CDR3 DNA: TGTGCCAGCAGCGCGACTGACGGTCAGGACGAGCAGTACTTC
V gene: TRBV4-2; D gene: NA; clone size: many; J gene: TRBJ2-5; CDR3 protein: CASSQVSTVQETQYF; CDR3 DNA: TGTGCCAGCAGCCAAGTTTCCACGGTTCAAGAGACCCAGTACTTC
V gene: TRBV9; D gene: NA; clone size: few; J gene: TRBJ2-1; CDR3 protein: CASSVAAGIGYNEQFF; CDR3 DNA: TGTGCCAGCAGCGTAGCGGCAGGGATAGGCTACAATGAGCAGTTCTTC
V gene: TRBV6-1; D gene: NA; clone size: few; J gene: TRBJ2-3; CDR3 protein: CASSRPSSSQDTQYF; CDR3 DNA: TGTGCCAGCAGTAGACCCAGCAGTTCACAAGATACGCAGTATTTT
V gene: TRBV20-1; D gene: TRBD2; clone size: NA; J gene: TRBJ2-5; CDR3 protein: CSARTPGLARETQYF; CDR3 DNA: TGCAGTGCTAGAACGCCGGGACTAGCACGGGAGACCCAGTACTTC
V gene: TRBV20-1; D gene: NA; clone size: once; J gene: TRBJ2-4; CDR3 protein: CSANEAGENAKNIQYF; CDR3 DNA: TGCAGTGCCAACGAAGCGGGTGAAAACGCCAAAAACATTCAGTACTTC
V gene: TRBV5-1; D gene: TRBD2; clone size: NA; J gene: TRBJ2-1; CDR3 protein: CASSGGLAGGPNEQFF; CDR3 DNA: TGCGCCAGCAGCGGCGGACTAGCGGGAGGGCCCAATGAGCAGTTCTTC
V gene: TRBV2; D gene: NA; clone size: few; J gene: TRBJ2-7; CDR3 protein: CASNKHRDVPYEQYF; CDR3 DNA: TGTGCCAGCAACAAACACCGGGACGTACCCTACGAGCAGTACTTC
V gene: TRBV18; D gene: TRBD1; clone size: NA; J gene: TRBJ2-3; CDR3 protein: CASSGTGRDTDTQYF; CDR3 DNA: TGTGCCAGCTCAGGGACAGGAAGAGACACAGATACGCAGTATTTT
V gene: TRBV12-3/TRBV12-4; D gene: NA; clone size: NA; J gene: TRBJ1-2; CDR3 protein: CASRPQEVGGYTF; CDR3 DNA: TGTGCCAGCAGGCCCCAGGAGGTGGGGGGCTACACCTTC
V gene: TRBV20-1; D gene: NA; clone size: few; J gene: TRBJ2-7; CDR3 protein: CSARVASYEQYF; CDR3 DNA: TGCAGTGCTAGAGTTGCCAGCTACGAGCAGTACTTC
V gene: TRBV9; D gene: NA; clone size: few; J gene: TRBJ2-1; CDR3 protein: CASSRLTHSGLHEQFF; CDR3 DNA: TGTGCCAGCAGCCGGTTAACGCACAGCGGGCTCCATGAGCAGTTCTTC
V gene: TRBV4-1; D gene: NA; clone size: NA; J gene: TRBJ2-6; CDR3 protein: CASSQTKDGTSGANVLTF; CDR3 DNA: TGCGCCAGCAGCCAAACCAAGGACGGGACCTCTGGGGCCAACGTCCTGACTTTC
V gene: TRBV10-1; D gene: TRBD1; clone size: few; J gene: TRBJ2-4; CDR3 protein: CASSDGQGESCGQYF; CDR3 DNA: TGCGCCAGCAGTGACGGACAGGGGGAAAGTTGTGGGCAGTACTTC
V gene: TRBV27; D gene: NA; clone size: NA; J gene: TRBJ2-7; CDR3 protein: CASSCVPVHEQYF; CDR3 DNA: TGTGCCAGCAGTTGCGTCCCAGTCCACGAGCAGTACTTC
V gene: TRBV7-2; D gene: NA; clone size: once; J gene: TRBJ2-1; CDR3 protein: CASSLGTGSLNEQFF; CDR3 DNA: TGTGCCAGCAGCTTAGGGACCGGGAGTCTCAATGAGCAGTTCTTC
V gene: TRBV7-2; D gene: TRBD2; clone size: few; J gene: TRBJ2-3; CDR3 protein: CASSITSGGGTDTQYF; CDR3 DNA: TGTGCCAGCAGCATTACTAGCGGGGGCGGGACAGATACGCAGTATTTT
V gene: TRBV6-2/TRBV6-3; D gene: TRBD2; clone size: NA; J gene: TRBJ2-7; CDR3 protein: CASSTPGLVAYEQYF; CDR3 DNA: TGTGCCAGCAGTACTCCGGGACTAGTCGCCTACGAGCAGTACTTC
V gene: TRBV12-3/TRBV12-4; D gene: NA; clone size: NA; J gene: TRBJ2-3; CDR3 protein: CASSLAGLGRTQYF; CDR3 DNA: TGTGCCAGCAGTTTAGCGGGGTTAGGGAGGACGCAGTATTTT
V gene: TRBV29-1; D gene: NA; clone size: NA; J gene: TRBJ2-7; CDR3 protein: CSVENRGEGYEQYF; CDR3 DNA: TGCAGCGTAGAAAATAGGGGGGAAGGCTACGAGCAGTACTTC
V gene: TRBV10-3; D gene: TRBD1; clone size: few; J gene: TRBJ1-6; CDR3 protein: CAISESDRGNSPLHF; CDR3 DNA: TGTGCCATCAGTGAGTCAGACAGGGGGAATTCACCCCTCCACTTT
V gene: TRBV6-6; D gene: NA; clone size: NA; J gene: TRBJ1-6; CDR3 protein: CASSYGQTPPLHF; CDR3 DNA: TGTGCCAGCAGTTACGGTCAAACTCCACCCCTCCACTTT
V gene: TRBV20-1; D gene: TRBD2; clone size: NA; J gene: TRBJ2-1; CDR3 protein: CSAITGGTSGYNEQFF; CDR3 DNA: TGCAGTGCTATCACCGGTGGGACTAGCGGTTACAATGAGCAGTTCTTC
V gene: TRBV6-5; D gene: NA; clone size: NA; J gene: TRBJ2-7; CDR3 protein: CASGGGPGQRSYEQYF; CDR3 DNA: TGTGCCAGCGGAGGGGGGCCGGGACAGAGATCCTACGAGCAGTACTTC
V gene: TRBV4-1; D gene: TRBD1; clone size: NA; J gene: TRBJ2-6; CDR3 protein: CASSQKEGTGVSGANVLTF; CDR3 DNA: TGCGCCAGCAGCCAAAAGGAGGGGACAGGGGTCTCTGGGGCCAACGTCCTGACTTTC
V gene: TRBV6-5; D gene: TRBD1; clone size: NA; J gene: TRBJ1-2; CDR3 protein: CASSYTGQGKGYTF; CDR3 DNA: TGTGCCAGCAGTTACACGGGACAGGGCAAGGGCTACACCTTC
V gene: TRBV9; D gene: NA; clone size: once; J gene: TRBJ2-3; CDR3 protein: CASSVKPSTDTQYF; CDR3 DNA: TGTGCCAGCAGCGTAAAACCGTCAACAGATACGCAGTATTTT
V gene: TRBV29-1; D gene: NA; clone size: few; J gene: TRBJ2-7; CDR3 protein: CSVVIGQSSYEQYF; CDR3 DNA: TGCAGCGTTGTAATCGGACAAAGCTCCTACGAGCAGTACTTC
V gene: TRBV12-3/TRBV12-4; D gene: NA; clone size: NA; J gene: TRBJ2-7; CDR3 protein: CASRSQTVIHEQYF; CDR3 DNA: TGTGCCAGCAGGTCCCAGACAGTGATCCACGAGCAGTACTTC
V gene: TRBV7-9; D gene: NA; clone size: few; J gene: TRBJ2-3; CDR3 protein: CASSLGSGSGMNTQYF; CDR3 DNA: TGTGCCAGCAGCTTAGGGAGCGGGTCCGGGATGAATACGCAGTATTTT
V gene: TRBV20-1; D gene: NA; clone size: few; J gene: TRBJ2-7; CDR3 protein: CSAMGLYGDASYNEQYF; CDR3 DNA: TGCAGTGCTATGGGCTTGTACGGGGACGCCTCCTACAATGAGCAGTACTTC
V gene: TRBV2; D gene: NA; clone size: few; J gene: TRBJ2-3; CDR3 protein: CASIVNLGDTQYF; CDR3 DNA: TGTGCCAGCATTGTGAACCTTGGAGATACGCAGTATTTT
V gene: TRBV7-6; D gene: NA; clone size: few; J gene: TRBJ2-7; CDR3 protein: CASSLEGLQSYEQYF; CDR3 DNA: TGTGCCAGCAGCTTAGAAGGACTACAATCGTACGAGCAGTACTTC
V gene: TRBV18; D gene: NA; clone size: few; J gene: TRBJ2-3; CDR3 protein: CATRSTDTQYF; CDR3 DNA: TGTGCCACCCGAAGCACAGATACGCAGTATTTT
V gene: TRBV6-5; D gene: NA; clone size: few; J gene: TRBJ2-1; CDR3 protein: CASSYDPRRNEQFF; CDR3 DNA: TGTGCCAGCAGTTACGACCCCCGGAGGAATGAGCAGTTCTTC
V gene: TRBV3-1; D gene: TRBD2; clone size: few; J gene: TRBJ2-1; CDR3 protein: CASGITGTRSREQFF; CDR3 DNA: TGTGCCAGCGGTATCACCGGGACTAGGTCTCGGGAGCAGTTCTTC
V gene: TRBV7-6; D gene: TRBD1; clone size: NA; J gene: TRBJ1-6; CDR3 protein: CASSPTTGQFNSPLHF; CDR3 DNA: TGTGCCAGCAGCCCCACTACGGGACAGTTTAATTCACCCCTCCACTTT
V gene: TRBV5-1; D gene: NA; clone size: once; J gene: TRBJ2-7; CDR3 protein: CASSLDGTRYEQYF; CDR3 DNA: TGCGCCAGCAGCCTGGACGGTACAAGGTACGAGCAGTACTTC
V gene: TRBV6-5; D gene: NA; clone size: NA; J gene: TRBJ2-7; CDR3 protein: CASSYSTVPYEQYF; CDR3 DNA: TGTGCCAGCAGTTACTCGACGGTCCCCTACGAGCAGTACTTC
V gene: TRBV25-1; D gene: NA; clone size: many; J gene: TRBJ2-7; CDR3 protein: CASSDTVPGQYF; CDR3 DNA: TGTGCCAGCAGTGACACCGTCCCCGGGCAGTACTTC
V gene: TRBV5-1; D gene: NA; clone size: NA; J gene: TRBJ1-1; CDR3 protein: CASSFASEGNTEAFF; CDR3 DNA: TGCGCCAGCAGCTTCGCGTCAGAAGGAAACACTGAAGCTTTCTTT
V gene: TRBV5-1; D gene: TRBD1; clone size: NA; J gene: TRBJ2-7; CDR3 protein: CASSVRTGNSNEQYF; CDR3 DNA: TGCGCCAGCAGCGTAAGGACAGGGAACTCTAACGAGCAGTACTTC
V gene: TRBV20-1; D gene: TRBD2; clone size: NA; J gene: TRBJ2-5; CDR3 protein: CSARDWRGLAETQYF; CDR3 DNA: TGCAGTGCTAGAGATTGGCGAGGACTAGCGGAGACCCAGTACTTC
V gene: TRBV2; D gene: TRBD2; clone size: NA; J gene: TRBJ2-4; CDR3 protein: CASTDSGRDIQYF; CDR3 DNA: TGTGCCAGCACCGATAGCGGGAGGGACATTCAGTACTTC